Detailed here is one TCR beta chain. Its antigen remains unidentified. This entry belongs to a study of CD8 T cells in ankylosing spondylitis. General study results and limits: Several of the motif variants were reported before in synovial fluid and blood from reactive arthritis. Ankylosing spondylitis blood appeared to be characterized by a TCR beta motif of about 8 highly homologous variants.

TCRdb redid the calling of the 5' RACE reads with MiXCR, one entry per CDR3 protein. The table includes hundreds of thousands of distinct CDR3 sequences, 15% to 20% detected once. The CDR3 spans 12 residues. Trimming cost V 7 bases and J 3 bases, with 10 bases left between them. Germline V CDR1 and CDR2: SNHLY, FYNNEI. The receptor comes from a male donor with ankylosing spondylitis. The chain employs TRBV2 and TRBJ2-7; D is unresolved. Sequenced input: blood, either unsorted or a sorted T cell fraction (not recorded which). The CDR3 loop is CASIDRNYEQYF. CDR3 sequence (DNA): TGTGCCAGCATTGACCGAAACTACGAGCAGTACTTC. Supplemented by reference TRBV2 and TRBJ2-7, the full variable domain reads EPEVTQTPSHQVTQMGQEVILRCVPISNHLYFYWYRQILGQKVEFLVSFYNNEISEKSEIFDDQFSVERPDGSNFTLKIRSTKLEDSAMYFCASIDRNYEQYFGPGTRLTVT.